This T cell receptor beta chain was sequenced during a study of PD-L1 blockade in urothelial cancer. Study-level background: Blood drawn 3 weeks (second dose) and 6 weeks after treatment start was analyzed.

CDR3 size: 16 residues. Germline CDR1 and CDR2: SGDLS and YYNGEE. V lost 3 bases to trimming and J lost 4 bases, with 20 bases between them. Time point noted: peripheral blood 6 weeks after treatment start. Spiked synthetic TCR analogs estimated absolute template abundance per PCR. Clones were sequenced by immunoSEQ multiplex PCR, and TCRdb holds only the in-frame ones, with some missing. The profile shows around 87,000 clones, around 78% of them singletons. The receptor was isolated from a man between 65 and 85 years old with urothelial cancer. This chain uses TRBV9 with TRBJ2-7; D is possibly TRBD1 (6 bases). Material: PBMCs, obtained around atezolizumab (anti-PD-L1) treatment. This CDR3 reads CASSAGRQGSVYEQYF. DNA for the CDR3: TGTGCCAGCAGCGCTGGCCGGCAGGGGTCGGTATACGAGCAGTACTTC.